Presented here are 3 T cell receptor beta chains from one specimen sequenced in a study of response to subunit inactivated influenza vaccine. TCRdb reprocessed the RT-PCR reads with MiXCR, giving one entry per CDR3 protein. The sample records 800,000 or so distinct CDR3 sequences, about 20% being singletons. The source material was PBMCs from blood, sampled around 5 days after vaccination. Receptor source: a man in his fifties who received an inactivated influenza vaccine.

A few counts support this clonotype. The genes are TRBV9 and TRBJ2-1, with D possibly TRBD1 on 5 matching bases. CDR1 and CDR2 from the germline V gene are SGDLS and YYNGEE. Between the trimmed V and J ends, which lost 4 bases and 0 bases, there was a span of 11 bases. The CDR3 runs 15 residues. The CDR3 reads CASSPMGRSYNEQFF. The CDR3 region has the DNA TGTGCCAGCAGCCCGATGGGGCGCTCCTACAATGAGCAGTTCTTC.

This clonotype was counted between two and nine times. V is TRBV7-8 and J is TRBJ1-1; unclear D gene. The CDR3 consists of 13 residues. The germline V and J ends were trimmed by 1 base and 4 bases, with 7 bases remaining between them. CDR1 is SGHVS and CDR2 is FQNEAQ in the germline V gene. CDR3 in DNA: TGTGCCAGCAGCTTAGTCGGAAGCACTGAAGCTTTCTTT. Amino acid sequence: CASSLVGSTEAFF.

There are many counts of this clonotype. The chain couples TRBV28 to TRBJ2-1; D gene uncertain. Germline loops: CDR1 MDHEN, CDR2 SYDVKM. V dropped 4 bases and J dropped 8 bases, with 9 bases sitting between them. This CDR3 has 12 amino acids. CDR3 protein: CASSYPQDEQFF. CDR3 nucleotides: TGTGCCAGCAGTTATCCCCAGGATGAGCAGTTCTTC.